This T cell receptor beta chain was recorded in a study of blood T cell repertoires in COVID-19. Study information: T cells, B-cell-depleted T cells, or PBMCs supplied cDNA or gDNA.

This clone was picked up one time. The V gene's germline CDR1 is GTSNPN and CDR2 SVGIG (reference sequence). V was cut by 3 bases and J by 7 bases, with 10 bases left in between. The CDR3 covers 12 residues. Participants spanned ages about 18 to 90 years and resided in about two dozen US areas. Data came from immunoSEQ multiplex PCR; TCRdb stores just in-frame clones and leaves some out. The table records 150,000 or so clones, 80% of them present only once. The chain carries TRBV30 and TRBJ1-5, with D uncertain. The specimen was PBMCs or T cells enriched from blood (not recorded which). The sequence came from a woman aged 55 to 70 who had recovered from COVID-19. CDR3 protein: CAWSESLQPQHF. In DNA form, the CDR3 reads TGTGCCTGGAGCGAGAGTCTCCAGCCCCAGCATTTT.